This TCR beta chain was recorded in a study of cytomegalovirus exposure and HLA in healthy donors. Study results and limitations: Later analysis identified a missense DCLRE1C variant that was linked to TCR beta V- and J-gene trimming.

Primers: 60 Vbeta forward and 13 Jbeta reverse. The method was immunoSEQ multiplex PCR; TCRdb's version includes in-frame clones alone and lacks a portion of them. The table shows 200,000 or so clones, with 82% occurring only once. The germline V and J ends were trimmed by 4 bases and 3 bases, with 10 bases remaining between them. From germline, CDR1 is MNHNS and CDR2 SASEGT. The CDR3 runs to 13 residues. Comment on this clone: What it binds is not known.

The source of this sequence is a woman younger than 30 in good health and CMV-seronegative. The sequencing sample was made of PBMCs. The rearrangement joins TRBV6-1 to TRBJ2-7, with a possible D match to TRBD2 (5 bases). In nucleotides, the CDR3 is TGTGCCAGCAGTGTAGGAGGTGGCTACGAGCAGTACTTC. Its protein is CASSVGGGYEQYF.